These 31 T cell receptor beta chains were sequenced from one sample in a study of blood T cell repertoires in COVID-19. Sequencing used immunoSEQ multiplex PCR; TCRdb keeps in-frame clones, though not all of them. The sample shows 310,000 or so clones, roughly 87% of them seen only once. The sequenced sample consisted of PBMCs or T cells enriched from blood (not recorded which). Receptor source: a woman aged 25 to 39 who had recovered from COVID-19.

CDR3 in amino acids: CASSQGPPGEQFF. The CDR3 DNA follows: TGTGCCAGCAGCCAGGGCCCACCGGGTGAGCAGTTCTTC. This chain joins TRBV5-6 and TRBJ2-1; a possible D gene is TRBD1 (5 bases). The CDR3 is made up of 13 amino acids. Germline lookup yields CDR1 SGHDT and CDR2 YYEEEE. Trimming took off 4 bases at V and 9 bases at J, with 14 bases between the two ends. Looking up the rest from reference TRBV5-6 and TRBJ2-1 gives the full variable domain: DAGVTQSPTHLIKTRGQQVTLRCSPKSGHDTVSWYQQALGQGPQFIFQYYEEEERQRGNFPDRFSGHQFPNYSSELNVNALLLGDSALYLCASSQGPPGEQFFGPGTRLTVL.

Comment on this clone: Compared with germline, one end of the junction differs, possibly owing to a read error. V is TRBV7-7 and J is TRBJ2-5, with a tentative D call TRBD2 (6 bases). Germline V gene sequence: CDR1 SSHAT, CDR2 FNYEAQ (reference sequence). CDR3 size: 15 residues. Written as DNA, the CDR3 is TGTGCTAGCAGCTTAGGAGCGGGCCTACAAGAGACCCAGTACTTC. It codes for CASSLGAGLQETQYF. The full variable domain, its missing parts supplied by reference TRBV7-7 and TRBJ2-5, is GAGVSQSPRYKVTKRGQDVTLRCDPISSHATLYWYQQALGQGPEFLTYFNYEAQPDKSGLPSDRFSAERPEGSISTLTIQRTEQRDSAMYRCASSLGAGLQETQYFGPGTRLLVL.

The CDR3 loop is CASSDRGSGETQYF. The CDR3 coding sequence is TGCGCCAGCAGTGACAGGGGGTCGGGTGAGACCCAGTACTTC. The V and J genes are TRBV5-1 and TRBJ2-5, with TRBD1 identical over 9 bases. V was clipped by 5 bases and J by 5 bases; unmatched bases: 7. This CDR3 comprises 14 residues. Germline V gene data show CDR1 as SGHRS and CDR2 as YFSETQ.

The chain joins TRBV6-4 to TRBJ1-2, with TRBD1 matching over 7 bases. The CDR3 length is 14 residues. The germline V gene has CDR1 MRHNA and CDR2 SNTAGT. Trimming cost V 6 bases and J 6 bases; bases outside gene matches: 10. This CDR3 reads CASSPQGVVNGYTF. CDR3 DNA sequence: TGTGCCAGCAGCCCCCAGGGGGTTGTAAATGGCTACACCTTC.

The chain links TRBV7-9 to TRBJ1-1; D is unresolved. CDR3 size: 12 residues. V lost 11 bases, J lost 7 bases, and 17 bases lay in between. Germline V gives CDR1 SEHNR, CDR2 FQNEAQ (reference sequence). The DNA for the CDR3 is TGTGCCGTCGAGGCGAGTCTTGATGAAGCTTTCTTT. Protein product: CAVEASLDEAFF.

V gene TRBV2 combines with J gene TRBJ2-1, with TRBD2 matching 11 bases. This CDR3 region has 16 residues. Per germline, CDR1 SNHLY and CDR2 FYNNEI. V shed 4 bases and J 6 bases; nucleotides not matched to a gene: 8. In DNA, the CDR3 is TGTGCCAGCAGTGTTAGCGGGGGGGCCAGTGCCAATGAGCAGTTCTTC. Translating gives CASSVSGGASANEQFF.

This chain connects TRBV30 to TRBJ1-1, with D possibly matching TRBD1 (6 bases). The V and J ends lost 4 bases and 5 bases respectively, with 11 bases between them. This CDR3 region has 12 residues. Germline V gene data show CDR1 as GTSNPN and CDR2 as SVGIG (reference sequence). CDR3 nucleotides: TGTGCCTGGATTCAGGGGTTTACTGAAGCTTTCTTT. Translation: CAWIQGFTEAFF.

The chain has TRBV9 and TRBJ1-3; 7 bases are shared with TRBD1. V was clipped by 0 bases and J by 1 base; unmatched bases: 7. The CDR3 consists of 17 residues. Germline values: CDR1 SGDLS, CDR2 YYNGEE. The CDR3 sequence: CASSVGQGLISGNTIYF. The CDR3 DNA reads as TGTGCCAGCAGCGTAGGACAGGGACTTATATCTGGAAACACCATATATTTT. Based on the CDR3 plus reference TRBV9 and TRBJ1-3, the full variable domain is DSGVTQTPKHLITATGQRVTLRCSPRSGDLSVYWYQQSLDQGLQFLIQYYNGEERAKGNILERFSAQQFPDLHSELNLSSLELGDSALYFCASSVGQGLISGNTIYFGEGSWLTVV.

The V call is TRBV6-5, the J call TRBJ1-1, with TRBD1 identical over 8 bases. Per germline, CDR1 MNHEY and CDR2 SVGAGI. The CDR3 extends over 14 amino acids. The trim removed 5 bases at V and 9 bases at J, leaving 11 bases unmatched. CDR3 amino acids: CASSPVPGQVQAFF. Here the CDR3 DNA reads TGTGCCAGCAGTCCGGTCCCGGGACAGGTTCAAGCTTTCTTT.

The chain is built from TRBV6-2 or TRBV6-3 and TRBJ2-5; TRBD2 aligns across 7 bases. The CDR3 spans 15 residues. V lost 2 bases to trimming and J lost 1 base; unmatched junction nucleotides: 4. Germline CDR1 is MNHEY and CDR2 is SVGEGT. The CDR3 DNA sequence: TGTGCCAGCAGTTACGTGGGGGGGTCCCAAGAGACCCAGTACTTC. Amino acids: CASSYVGGSQETQYF.

The genes are TRBV2 and TRBJ2-5; 13 nucleotides align to TRBD2. V dropped 4 bases and J dropped 2; count of bases not matched to a gene: 10. This CDR3 has 18 residues. CDR1 is SNHLY, CDR2 FYNNEI, per germline. CDR3 loop: CASSVGRLAGGRQETQYF. CDR3 bases: TGTGCCAGCAGTGTGGGGCGACTAGCGGGGGGAAGGCAAGAGACCCAGTACTTC.

The chain links TRBV6-5 to TRBJ1-4; TRBD1 matches at 9 bases. Germline-derived CDR1 and CDR2 are MNHEY and SVGAGI. The CDR3 runs 15 residues. V trimming: 3 bases; J trimming: 5 bases; junction bases outside the gene matches: 4. The CDR3 region is CASSYEGQGNEKLFF. As DNA, the CDR3 is TGTGCCAGCAGTTATGAGGGACAGGGAAATGAAAAACTGTTTTTT.

This chain links TRBV12-3 or TRBV12-4 with TRBJ1-3, with a tentative D call TRBD1 (6 bases). The CDR3 has 13 amino acids. V was pared by 3 bases and J by 9 bases, with 12 bases between. The DNA for the CDR3 is TGTGCCAGCAGTTTCGGACAGCGGCTCACCATATATTTT. Residues: CASSFGQRLTIYF.

The chain is built from TRBV19 and TRBJ2-3; D unresolved. Germline values: CDR1 LNHDA, CDR2 SQIVND (reference sequence). The CDR3 extends over 14 amino acids. The V and J ends lost 2 bases and 4 bases respectively, with 10 bases between them. CDR3 DNA: TGTGCCAGTAGTATAAATCGGGTTGCAGATACGCAGTATTTT. This sequence encodes CASSINRVADTQYF.

This clone was seen once. The chain combines TRBV5-1 with TRBJ2-7; D is possibly TRBD2 (5 bases). From germline, CDR1 is SGHRS and CDR2 YFSETQ. Trimming stripped 0 bases from V and 5 bases from J, with 12 bases between. This CDR3 spans 14 amino acids. DNA of the CDR3: TGCGCCAGCAGCTTGGGGCTAGCTTCCCACGAGCAGTACTTC. Its protein is CASSLGLASHEQYF.

V gene TRBV5-1 combines with J gene TRBJ2-1; TRBD1 matches at 7 bases. Trimming at V came to 4 bases and at J to 0 bases, leaving 1 base not matched to a gene. CDR3 length: 14 amino acids. Germline lookup yields CDR1 SGHRS and CDR2 YFSETQ. The CDR3 region is CASSRDSSYNEQFF. DNA of the CDR3: TGCGCCAGCAGCCGGGACAGCTCCTACAATGAGCAGTTCTTC.

The rearrangement links TRBV6-5 to TRBJ2-4; D is possibly TRBD1 (6 bases). This CDR3 comprises 14 residues. The germline V gene has CDR1 MNHEY and CDR2 SVGAGI. V shed 6 bases and J shed 6 bases, with 15 bases lying between them. DNA for the CDR3: TGTGCCAGCAGAAAACAGGGCGTCAGAAACATTCAGTACTTC. Its protein product is CASRKQGVRNIQYF.

This chain joins TRBV9 and TRBJ2-1; TRBD2 aligns across 10 bases. The CDR3 totals 17 residues. The J segment lost 6 bases and the V segment lost 4 bases, leaving 13 bases of the junction unmatched. Germline CDR1 reads SGDLS; CDR2 reads YYNGEE. This CDR3 is CASSNRLAGLSRNEQFF. In nucleotides, the CDR3 is TGTGCCAGCAGCAATAGACTAGCGGGTCTTAGTCGCAATGAGCAGTTCTTC.

This clone showed up just once. The chain employs TRBV2 and TRBJ1-5; D gene unclear. V shed 11 bases and J shed 4 bases, with 18 bases lying between them. CDR3 length: 14 amino acids. Germline V CDR1 and CDR2: SNHLY, FYNNEI. CDR3 bases: TGTGCCTCTAACACGGGTCAGATAAATCAGCCCCAGCATTTT. As protein: CASNTGQINQPQHF.

Written as DNA, the CDR3 is TGTGCCAGCAGCTATCTTAACTACGAGCAGTACTTC. It specifies CASSYLNYEQYF. The J gene is TRBJ2-7, the V gene TRBV13; no firm D call. Germline lookup yields CDR1 PRHDT and CDR2 FYEKMQ (reference sequence). The CDR3 has 12 residues. The V gene lost 4 bases and the J gene lost 3 bases, with 7 bases spanning the gap.

The chain links TRBV5-4 to TRBJ1-1; 8 bases line up with TRBD1. V was clipped by 3 bases and J by 3 bases; unmatched bases: 4. Germline lookup yields CDR1 SGHNT and CDR2 YYREEE (reference sequence). This CDR3 contains 14 residues. CDR3 bases: TGTGCCAGCAGCTCGACAGGGGTGCACACTGAAGCTTTCTTT. Translating gives CASSSTGVHTEAFF.

The V gene is TRBV29-1, the J gene TRBJ1-2; D not resolved. CDR3 length: 12 residues. The germline gives CDR1 SQVTM, CDR2 ANQGSEA. V was pared by 2 bases and J by 3 bases, with 7 bases between. CDR3: CSVEWQDYGYTF. DNA of the CDR3: TGCAGCGTTGAATGGCAGGACTATGGCTACACCTTC.

The rearrangement joins TRBV7-3 to TRBJ1-1, with D perhaps TRBD1 (6 bases). Germline CDR1 SGHTA, CDR2 FQGTGA. V lost 5 bases, J lost 7 bases, and 14 bases lay in between. The CDR3 length is 13 residues. The CDR3 sequence is CASSPTGRDEAFF. The CDR3 nucleotides read TGTGCCAGCAGCCCGACAGGTCGGGATGAAGCTTTCTTT.

The chain carries TRBV6-6 and TRBJ2-2, with D possibly TRBD2 on 7 matching bases. CDR1 MNHNY and CDR2 SVGAGI come from the germline V gene (reference sequence). The ends were cut back, 6 bases at V and 2 bases at J, with 25 bases in the middle. The CDR3 is made up of 19 amino acids. The CDR3 DNA sequence: TGTGCCAGCAGCTCCCAAAGGGGGGCGGGGGTTCCAAACACCGGGGAGCTGTTTTTT. The encoded protein is CASSSQRGAGVPNTGELFF.

This rearrangement joins TRBV7-9 to TRBJ1-1, with D possibly TRBD1 on 5 matching bases. The germline V gene encodes CDR1 SEHNR and CDR2 FQNEAQ (reference sequence). V was shortened by 0 bases and J by 5 bases, with 10 bases between the two germline ends. The CDR3 runs 14 residues. The CDR3 DNA reads as TGTGCCAGCAGCTTAGCAGACAGTCGGACTGAAGCTTTCTTT. Its translation is CASSLADSRTEAFF.

The chain employs TRBV5-4 and TRBJ1-2; 10 nucleotides agree with TRBD1. Germline trimming cut 3 bases from V and 3 bases from J; bases unmatched to any gene: 5. This CDR3 comprises 15 residues. Germline loops: CDR1 SGHNT, CDR2 YYREEE (reference sequence). The CDR3 DNA sequence: TGTGCCAGCAGCTCCCCGACAGGGGGCGACTATGGCTACACCTTC. Residues: CASSSPTGGDYGYTF.

The chain employs TRBV19 and TRBJ2-7; a possible D gene is TRBD1 (6 bases). Germline V gene data show CDR1 as LNHDA and CDR2 as SQIVND (reference sequence). Trimming removed 3 bases from V and 3 bases from J, with 9 bases in between. The CDR3 contains 13 residues. CDR3 DNA: TGTGCCAGTAGTATCGACAGGAGCTACGAGCAGTACTTC. Translated, it gives CASSIDRSYEQYF.

The CDR3 DNA sequence: TGTGCCAGCAGTGATATGCAGGACACCATATATTTT. It translates to CASSDMQDTIYF. This chain uses TRBV6-1 with TRBJ1-3; no reliable D call. Germline values: CDR1 MNHNS, CDR2 SASEGT. This CDR3 contains 12 residues. The V gene lost 3 bases and the J gene lost 8 bases, with 8 bases spanning the gap.

This clone was recorded once. The rearrangement joins TRBV3-1 (or the pseudogene TRBV3-2) to TRBJ2-3; maybe TRBD1 (5 bases). The germline V gene encodes CDR1 LGHDT and CDR2 YNNKEL (reference sequence). V was cut by 1 base and J by 2 bases, with 10 bases left in between. The CDR3 extends over 15 amino acids. The CDR3 DNA is TGTGCCAGCAGCCAAGGGCAGGGCCACACAGATACGCAGTATTTT. Protein sequence: CASSQGQGHTDTQYF.

V gene TRBV5-1 combines with J gene TRBJ1-1, with 7 bases that match TRBD1. Looked up from germline, CDR1 is SGHRS and CDR2 is YFSETQ. This CDR3 contains 14 residues. V was clipped by 3 bases and J by 2 bases; unmatched bases: 4. CDR3 nucleotide sequence: TGCGCCAGCAGCTCGGGACAGATAAACACTGAAGCTTTCTTT. Residues: CASSSGQINTEAFF.

The chain combines TRBV5-8 with TRBJ1-2; D not certain. The V and J ends lost 3 bases and 8 bases respectively, with 17 bases between them. CDR3 length: 14 amino acids. CDR1 and CDR2 from the germline V gene are SGHTS and YDEGEE. CDR3 loop: CASSSDGAAGGYTF. CDR3 coding DNA: TGTGCCAGCAGCTCGGACGGCGCGGCGGGGGGCTACACCTTC.